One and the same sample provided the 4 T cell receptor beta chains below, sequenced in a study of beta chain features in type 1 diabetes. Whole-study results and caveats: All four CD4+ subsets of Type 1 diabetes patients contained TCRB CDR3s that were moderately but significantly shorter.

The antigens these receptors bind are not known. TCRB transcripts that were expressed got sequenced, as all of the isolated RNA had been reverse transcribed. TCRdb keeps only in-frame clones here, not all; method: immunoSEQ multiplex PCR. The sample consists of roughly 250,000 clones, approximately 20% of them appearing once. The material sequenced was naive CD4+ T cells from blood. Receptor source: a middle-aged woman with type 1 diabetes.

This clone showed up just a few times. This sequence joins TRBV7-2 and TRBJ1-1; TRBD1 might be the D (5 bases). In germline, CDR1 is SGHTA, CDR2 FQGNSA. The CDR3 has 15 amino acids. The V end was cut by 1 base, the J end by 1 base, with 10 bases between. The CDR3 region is CASSLERTWNTEAFF. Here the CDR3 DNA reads TGTGCCAGCAGCTTAGAGAGGACATGGAACACTGAAGCTTTCTTT.

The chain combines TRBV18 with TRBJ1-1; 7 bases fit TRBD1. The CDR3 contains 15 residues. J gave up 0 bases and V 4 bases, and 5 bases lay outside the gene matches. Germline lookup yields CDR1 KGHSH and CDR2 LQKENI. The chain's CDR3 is CASSLSTGLNTEAFF. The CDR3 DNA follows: TGTGCCAGCTCACTCTCGACAGGGCTGAACACTGAAGCTTTCTTT.

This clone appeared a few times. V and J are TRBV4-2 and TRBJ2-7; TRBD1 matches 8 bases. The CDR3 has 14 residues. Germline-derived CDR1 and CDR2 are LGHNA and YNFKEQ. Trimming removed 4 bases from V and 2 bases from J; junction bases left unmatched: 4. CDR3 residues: CASSRPDRAYEQYF. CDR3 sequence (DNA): TGTGCCAGCAGCCGGCCGGACAGGGCCTACGAGCAGTACTTC.

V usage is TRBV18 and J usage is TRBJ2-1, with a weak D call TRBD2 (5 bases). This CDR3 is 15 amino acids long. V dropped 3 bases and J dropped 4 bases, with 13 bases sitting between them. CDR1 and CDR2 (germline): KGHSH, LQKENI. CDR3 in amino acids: CASSPSSGDYNEQFF. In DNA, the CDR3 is TGTGCCAGCTCACCGAGCAGCGGCGATTACAATGAGCAGTTCTTC.